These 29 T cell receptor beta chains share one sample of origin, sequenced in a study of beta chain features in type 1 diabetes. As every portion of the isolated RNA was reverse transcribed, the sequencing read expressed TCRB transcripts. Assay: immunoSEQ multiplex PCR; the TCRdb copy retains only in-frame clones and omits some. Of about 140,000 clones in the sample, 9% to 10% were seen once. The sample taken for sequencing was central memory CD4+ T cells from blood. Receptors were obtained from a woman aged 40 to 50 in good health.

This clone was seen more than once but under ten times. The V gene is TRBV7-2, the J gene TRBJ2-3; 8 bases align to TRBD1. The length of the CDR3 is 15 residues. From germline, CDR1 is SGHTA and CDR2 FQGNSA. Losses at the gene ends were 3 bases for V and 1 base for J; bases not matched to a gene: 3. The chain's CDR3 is CASSFQGARTDTQYF. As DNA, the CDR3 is TGTGCCAGCAGCTTTCAGGGGGCCCGCACAGATACGCAGTATTTT.

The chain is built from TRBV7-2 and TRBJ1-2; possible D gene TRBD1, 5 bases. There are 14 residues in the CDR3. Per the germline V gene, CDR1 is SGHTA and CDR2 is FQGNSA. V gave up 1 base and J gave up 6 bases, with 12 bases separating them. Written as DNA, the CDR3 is TGTGCCAGCAGCTTAGATGCGCGGGGGGATGGCTACACCTTC. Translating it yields CASSLDARGDGYTF.

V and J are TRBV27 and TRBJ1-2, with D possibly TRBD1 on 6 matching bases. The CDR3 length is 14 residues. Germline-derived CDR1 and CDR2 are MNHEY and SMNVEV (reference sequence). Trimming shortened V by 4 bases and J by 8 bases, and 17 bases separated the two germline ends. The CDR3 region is CASSSGTRGLGYTF. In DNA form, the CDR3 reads TGTGCCAGCAGTTCCGGGACAAGGGGGTTAGGCTACACCTTC.

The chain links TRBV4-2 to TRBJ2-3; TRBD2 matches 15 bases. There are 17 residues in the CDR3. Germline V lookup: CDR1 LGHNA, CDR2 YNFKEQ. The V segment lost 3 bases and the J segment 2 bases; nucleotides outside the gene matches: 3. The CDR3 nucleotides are TGTGCCAGCAGCCAGGGACTAGCGGGGGGTTCCACAGATACGCAGTATTTT. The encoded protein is CASSQGLAGGSTDTQYF.

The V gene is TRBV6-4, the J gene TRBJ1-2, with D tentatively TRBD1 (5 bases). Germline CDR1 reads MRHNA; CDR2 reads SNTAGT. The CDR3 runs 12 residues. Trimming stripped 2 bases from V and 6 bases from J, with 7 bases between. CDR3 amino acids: CASSDGGDGYTF. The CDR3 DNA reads TGTGCCAGCAGTGACGGGGGGGATGGCTACACCTTC.

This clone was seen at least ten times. The CDR3 here is CASSQTDTQYF. The CDR3 coding sequence is TGTGCCAGCAGTCAAACAGATACGCAGTATTTT. The chain recombines TRBV7-9 with TRBJ2-3; D gene uncertain. Per the germline V gene, CDR1 is SEHNR and CDR2 is FQNEAQ (reference sequence). This CDR3 is 11 amino acids long. Trimming left V 6 bases short and J 3 bases short, with 4 bases between.

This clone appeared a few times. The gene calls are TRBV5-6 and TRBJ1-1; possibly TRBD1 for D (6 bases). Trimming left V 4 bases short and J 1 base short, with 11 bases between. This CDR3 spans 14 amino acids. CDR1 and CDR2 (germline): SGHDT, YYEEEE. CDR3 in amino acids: CASSDPQGNTEAFF. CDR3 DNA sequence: TGTGCCAGCAGCGACCCACAGGGGAACACTGAAGCTTTCTTT.

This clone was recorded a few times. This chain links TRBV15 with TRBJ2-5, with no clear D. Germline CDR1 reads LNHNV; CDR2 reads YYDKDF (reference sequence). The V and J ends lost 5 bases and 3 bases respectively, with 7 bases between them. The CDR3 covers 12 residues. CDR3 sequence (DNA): TGTGCCACCAGCCAAGCGAAAGAGACCCAGTACTTC. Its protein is CATSQAKETQYF.

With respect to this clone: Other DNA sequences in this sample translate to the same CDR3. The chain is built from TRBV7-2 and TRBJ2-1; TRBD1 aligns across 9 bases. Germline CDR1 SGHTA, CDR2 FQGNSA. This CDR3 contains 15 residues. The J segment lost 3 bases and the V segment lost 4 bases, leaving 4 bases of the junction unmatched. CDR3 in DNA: TGTGCCAGCAGCTCACAGGGGGCCGGCTACAATGAGCAGTTCTTC. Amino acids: CASSSQGAGYNEQFF.

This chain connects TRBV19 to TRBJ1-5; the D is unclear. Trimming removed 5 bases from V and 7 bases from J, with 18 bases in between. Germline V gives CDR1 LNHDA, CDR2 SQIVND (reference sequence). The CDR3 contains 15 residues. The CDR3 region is CASSLRAGVTQPQHF. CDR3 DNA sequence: TGTGCCAGTAGTCTCCGGGCGGGAGTCACGCAGCCCCAGCATTTT.

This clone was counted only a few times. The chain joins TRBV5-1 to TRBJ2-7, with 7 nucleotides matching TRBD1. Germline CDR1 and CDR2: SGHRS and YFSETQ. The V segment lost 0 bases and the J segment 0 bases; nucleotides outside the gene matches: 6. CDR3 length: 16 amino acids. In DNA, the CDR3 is TGCGCCAGCAGCTTGGTAGGGGGCACCTCCTCCTACGAGCAGTACTTC. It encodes CASSLVGGTSSYEQYF.

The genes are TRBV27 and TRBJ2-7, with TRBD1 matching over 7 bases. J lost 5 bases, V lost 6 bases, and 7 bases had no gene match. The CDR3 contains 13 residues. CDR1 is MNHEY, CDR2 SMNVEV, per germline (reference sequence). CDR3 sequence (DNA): TGTGCCAGCAGAACGACAGGGTCCAACGAGCAGTACTTC. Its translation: CASRTTGSNEQYF.

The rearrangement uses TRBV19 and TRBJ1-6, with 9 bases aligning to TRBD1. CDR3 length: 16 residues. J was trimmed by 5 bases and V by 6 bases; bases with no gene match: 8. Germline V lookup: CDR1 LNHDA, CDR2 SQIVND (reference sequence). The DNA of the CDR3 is TGTGCCAGTAGCCCCACGGACAGGGGAGATAATTCACCCCTCCACTTT. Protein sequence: CASSPTDRGDNSPLHF.

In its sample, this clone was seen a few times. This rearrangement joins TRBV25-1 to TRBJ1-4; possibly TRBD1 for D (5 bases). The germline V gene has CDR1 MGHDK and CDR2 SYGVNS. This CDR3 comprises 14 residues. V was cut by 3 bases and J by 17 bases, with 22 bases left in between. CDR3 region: CASSDGLPPGRTFF. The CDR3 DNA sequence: TGTGCCAGCAGTGATGGCCTTCCCCCGGGCAGGACATTTTTT.

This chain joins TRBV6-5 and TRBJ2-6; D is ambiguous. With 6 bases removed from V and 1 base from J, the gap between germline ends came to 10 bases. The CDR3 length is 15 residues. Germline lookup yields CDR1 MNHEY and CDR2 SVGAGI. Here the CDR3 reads CASSTTASGANVLTF. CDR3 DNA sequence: TGTGCCAGCAGCACGACTGCTTCTGGGGCCAACGTCCTGACTTTC.

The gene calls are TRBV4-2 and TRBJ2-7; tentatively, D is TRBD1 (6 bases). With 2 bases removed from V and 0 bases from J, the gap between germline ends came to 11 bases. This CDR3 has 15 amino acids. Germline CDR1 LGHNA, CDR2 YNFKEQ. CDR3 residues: CASSQTGQRSYEQYF. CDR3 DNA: TGTGCCAGCAGCCAAACTGGACAGCGCTCCTACGAGCAGTACTTC.

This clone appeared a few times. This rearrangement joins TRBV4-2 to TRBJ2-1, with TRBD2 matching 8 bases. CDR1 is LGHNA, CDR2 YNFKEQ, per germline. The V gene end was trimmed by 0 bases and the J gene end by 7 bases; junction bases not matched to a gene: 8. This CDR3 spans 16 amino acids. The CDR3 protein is CASSQDASGGGNEQFF. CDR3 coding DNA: TGTGCCAGCAGCCAAGATGCCAGCGGGGGTGGGAATGAGCAGTTCTTC.

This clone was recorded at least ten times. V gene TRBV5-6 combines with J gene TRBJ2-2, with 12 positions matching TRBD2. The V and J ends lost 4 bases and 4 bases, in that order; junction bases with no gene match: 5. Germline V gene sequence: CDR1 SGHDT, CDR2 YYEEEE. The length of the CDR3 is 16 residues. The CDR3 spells CASSGLAGRSTGELFF. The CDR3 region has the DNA TGTGCCAGCAGCGGACTAGCGGGGCGATCCACCGGGGAGCTGTTTTTT.

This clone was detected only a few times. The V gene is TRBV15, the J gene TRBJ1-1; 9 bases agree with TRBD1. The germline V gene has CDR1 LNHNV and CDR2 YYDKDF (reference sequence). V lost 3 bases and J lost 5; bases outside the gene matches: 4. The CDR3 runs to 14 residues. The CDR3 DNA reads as TGTGCCACCAGCAGGGGACAGGGAGATACTGAAGCTTTCTTT. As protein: CATSRGQGDTEAFF. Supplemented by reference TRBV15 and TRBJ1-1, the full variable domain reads DAMVIQNPRYQVTQFGKPVTLSCSQTLNHNVMYWYQQKSSQAPKLLFHYYDKDFNNEADTPDNFQSRRPNTSFCFLDIRSPGLGDTAMYLCATSRGQGDTEAFFGQGTRLTVV.

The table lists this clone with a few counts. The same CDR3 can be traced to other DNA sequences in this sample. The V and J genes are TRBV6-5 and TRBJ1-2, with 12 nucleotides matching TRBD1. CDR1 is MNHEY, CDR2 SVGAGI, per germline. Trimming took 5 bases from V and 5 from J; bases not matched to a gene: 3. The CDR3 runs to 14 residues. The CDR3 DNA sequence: TGTGCCAGCAGTGGGACAGGGGGCGGGTATGGCTACACCTTC. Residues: CASSGTGGGYGYTF.

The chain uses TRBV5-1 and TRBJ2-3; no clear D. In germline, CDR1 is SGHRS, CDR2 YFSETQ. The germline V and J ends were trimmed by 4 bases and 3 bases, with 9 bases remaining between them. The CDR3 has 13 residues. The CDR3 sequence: CASSPDNTDTQYF. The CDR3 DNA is TGCGCCAGCAGCCCAGACAATACAGATACGCAGTATTTT. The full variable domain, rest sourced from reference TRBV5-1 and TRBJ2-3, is KAGVTQTPRYLIKTRGQQVTLSCSPISGHRSVSWYQQTPGQGLQFLFEYFSETQRNKGNFPGRFSGRQFSNSRSEMNVSTLELGDSALYLCASSPDNTDTQYFGPGTRLTVL.

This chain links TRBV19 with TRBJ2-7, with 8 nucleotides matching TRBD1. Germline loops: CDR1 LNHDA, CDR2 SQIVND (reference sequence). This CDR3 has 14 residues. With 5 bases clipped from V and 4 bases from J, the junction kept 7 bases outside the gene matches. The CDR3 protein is CASSRRDRPYEQYF. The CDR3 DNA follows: TGTGCCAGTAGTCGCCGGGACAGGCCATACGAGCAGTACTTC. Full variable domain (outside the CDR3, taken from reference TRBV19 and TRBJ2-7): DGGITQSPKYLFRKEGQNVTLSCEQNLNHDAMYWYRQDPGQGLRLIYYSQIVNDFQKGDIAEGYSVSREKKESFPLTVTSAQKNPTAFYLCASSRRDRPYEQYFGPGTRLTVT.

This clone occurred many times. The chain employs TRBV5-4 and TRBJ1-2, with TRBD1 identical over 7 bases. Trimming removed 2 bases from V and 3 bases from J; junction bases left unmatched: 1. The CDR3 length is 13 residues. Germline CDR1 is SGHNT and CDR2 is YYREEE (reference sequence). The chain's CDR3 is CASSFDRDYGYTF. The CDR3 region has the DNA TGTGCCAGCAGCTTCGACAGGGACTATGGCTACACCTTC.

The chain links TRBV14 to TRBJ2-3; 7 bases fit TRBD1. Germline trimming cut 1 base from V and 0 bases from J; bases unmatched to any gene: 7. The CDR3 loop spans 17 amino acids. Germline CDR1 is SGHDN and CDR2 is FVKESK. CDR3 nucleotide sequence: TGTGCCAGCAGCCAAGTACTCCCGGGACAGAGCACAGATACGCAGTATTTT. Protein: CASSQVLPGQSTDTQYF.

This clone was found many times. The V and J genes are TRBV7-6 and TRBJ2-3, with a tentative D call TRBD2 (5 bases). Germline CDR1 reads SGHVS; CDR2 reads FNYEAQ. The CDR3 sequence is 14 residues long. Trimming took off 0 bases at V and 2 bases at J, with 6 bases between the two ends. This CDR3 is CASSLAGNTDTQYF. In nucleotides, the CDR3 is TGTGCCAGCAGCTTAGCCGGGAACACAGATACGCAGTATTTT.

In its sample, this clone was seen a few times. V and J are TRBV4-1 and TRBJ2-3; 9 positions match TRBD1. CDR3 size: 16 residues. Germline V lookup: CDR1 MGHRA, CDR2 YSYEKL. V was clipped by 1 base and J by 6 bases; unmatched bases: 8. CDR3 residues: CASSQVGTGRLDTQYF. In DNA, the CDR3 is TGCGCCAGCAGCCAAGTCGGGACAGGGCGTTTGGATACGCAGTATTTT.

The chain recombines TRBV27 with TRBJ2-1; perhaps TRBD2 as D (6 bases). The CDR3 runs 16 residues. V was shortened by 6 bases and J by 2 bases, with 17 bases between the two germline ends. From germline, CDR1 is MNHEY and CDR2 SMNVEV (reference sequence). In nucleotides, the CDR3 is TGTGCCAGCAGCCCGGGGCTAGCGTCGGCCTACAATGAGCAGTTCTTC. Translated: CASSPGLASAYNEQFF.

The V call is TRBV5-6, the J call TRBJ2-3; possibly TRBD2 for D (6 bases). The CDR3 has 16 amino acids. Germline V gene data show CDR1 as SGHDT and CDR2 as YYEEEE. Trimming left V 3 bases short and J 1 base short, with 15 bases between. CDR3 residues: CASSSGGTVRTDTQYF. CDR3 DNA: TGTGCCAGCAGCTCTGGCGGGACTGTACGCACAGATACGCAGTATTTT.

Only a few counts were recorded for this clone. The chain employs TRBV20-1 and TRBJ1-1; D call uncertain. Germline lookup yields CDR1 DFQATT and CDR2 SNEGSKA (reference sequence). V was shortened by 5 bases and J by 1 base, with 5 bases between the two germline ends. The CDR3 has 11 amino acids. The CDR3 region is CSASGNTEAFF. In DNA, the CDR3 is TGCAGTGCTTCGGGGAACACTGAAGCTTTCTTT.